Listed below are T cell receptor beta chains from one sample, sequenced in a study of vaccination and CD4 T cells after COVID-19. Antigen specificity for these receptors is unknown. TCRdb re-analysed the PCR reads in MiXCR, keeping a single row per CDR3 protein. The sample lists 5,500 to 8,000 distinct CDR3 sequences, about two fifths seen once, with about 40% in the top ten. The sequenced sample consisted of CD4+ T cells from blood, cultured in vitro. These receptors were taken from a human donor in good health. Both conserved end residues are part of each CDR3. Each record gives: clone size, D gene, V gene, J gene, CDR3 protein, CDR3 DNA. D genes are given only for firm matches. The size field is filled for only some rows; it gives once, few, many or a size class.

>few|NA|TRBV20-1|TRBJ1-2
CSASTGSAANYGYTF
TGCAGTGCTTCGACAGGCTCCGCGGCTAACTATGGCTACACCTTC
>NA|NA|TRBV6-1|TRBJ1-2
CASSPDPSRFHYGYTF
TGTGCCAGCAGTCCAGACCCCAGCCGGTTCCACTATGGCTACACCTTC
>NA|NA|TRBV11-2|TRBJ2-4
CASNRERQNIQYF
TGTGCCAGTAACAGGGAGCGGCAAAACATTCAGTACTTC
>NA|TRBD1|TRBV6-1|TRBJ2-7
CASSHAPGQGAYEQYF
TGTGCCAGCAGCCACGCTCCGGGACAGGGGGCCTACGAGCAGTACTTC
>few|NA|TRBV11-2|TRBJ1-2
CASSSGGGRKGYGYTF
TGTGCCAGCAGCTCCGGGGGGGGCAGGAAGGGCTATGGCTACACCTTC
>NA|NA|TRBV6-1|TRBJ1-2
CASSQTRVANYGYTF
TGTGCCAGCAGTCAAACGAGGGTTGCTAACTATGGCTACACCTTC
>NA|NA|TRBV29-1|TRBJ1-1
CSGNRDTEAFF
TGCAGCGGTAACAGGGACACTGAAGCTTTCTTT
>few|NA|TRBV7-9|TRBJ2-3
CASSTQGGRTDTQYF
TGTGCCAGCAGCACACAGGGGGGGCGCACAGATACGCAGTATTTT
>NA|NA|TRBV20-1|TRBJ1-1
CSARATAETEAFF
TGCAGTGCTAGGGCGACAGCTGAAACTGAAGCTTTCTTT
>NA|NA|TRBV6-1|TRBJ1-3
CASSTSIGNTIYF
TGTGCCAGCAGCACCAGTATTGGAAACACCATATATTTT
>NA|NA|TRBV20-1|TRBJ1-5
CSARGDIVSNQPQHF
TGCAGTGCTAGGGGGGACATAGTAAGCAATCAGCCCCAGCATTTT
>NA|NA|TRBV6-1|TRBJ2-7
CASVMTSHGGYEQYF
TGTGCCAGCGTCATGACGAGCCACGGAGGATACGAGCAGTACTTC
>few|TRBD2|TRBV20-1|TRBJ2-5
CSAPRTSGYQETQYF
TGCAGTGCTCCTAGGACTAGCGGGTACCAAGAGACCCAGTACTTC
>NA|TRBD1|TRBV2|TRBJ1-5
CASSPTGNNQPQHF
TGTGCCAGCAGTCCGACAGGGAACAATCAGCCCCAGCATTTT
>NA|NA|TRBV30|TRBJ1-1
CAWSVPSERQRQAFF
TGTGCCTGGAGTGTACCATCGGAGAGACAAAGGCAAGCTTTCTTT
>once|NA|TRBV25-1|TRBJ2-2
CASSSTVAGELFF
TGTGCCAGCAGTTCGACGGTGGCCGGGGAGCTGTTTTTT
>NA|NA|TRBV15|TRBJ2-2
CATSRERPLRVSTGELFF
TGTGCCACCAGCAGAGAGCGTCCCTTAAGGGTTTCCACCGGGGAGCTGTTTTTT
>few|NA|TRBV7-8|TRBJ1-6
CASSPGTDNSPLHF
TGTGCCAGCAGCCCTGGGACGGATAATTCACCCCTCCACTTT
>NA|NA|TRBV30|TRBJ2-7
CAWSVRREQYF
TGTGCCTGGAGTGTTAGGAGGGAGCAGTACTTC
>NA|NA|TRBV20-1|TRBJ2-6
CSAVGGGSPSGANVLTF
TGCAGTGCTGTCGGAGGAGGTTCACCCTCTGGGGCCAACGTCCTGACTTTC
>few|NA|TRBV2|TRBJ1-2
CASSVDTARYGYTF
TGTGCCAGCAGCGTAGACACCGCTCGGTATGGCTACACCTTC
>NA|NA|TRBV20-1|TRBJ1-4
CSASEGEKLFF
TGCAGTGCTAGCGAGGGGGAAAAACTGTTTTTT
>NA|NA|TRBV6-1|TRBJ1-1
CASTPPGVLTEAFF
TGTGCCAGCACCCCCCCTGGAGTTCTAACTGAAGCTTTCTTT
>NA|NA|TRBV11-2|TRBJ1-5
CASSLEGYSNQPQHF
TGTGCCAGCAGCTTAGAAGGTTATAGCAATCAGCCCCAGCATTTT
>NA|TRBD2|TRBV6-1|TRBJ2-3
CASSSGTTDTDTQYF
TGTGCCAGCAGTAGCGGGACTACAGACACAGATACGCAGTATTTT
>NA|NA|TRBV12-3/TRBV12-4|TRBJ1-2
CASRPNSGIIDTF
TGTGCCAGCAGACCCAACTCGGGGATAATCGACACCTTC
>NA|TRBD2|TRBV19|TRBJ2-1
CASRLAGGTYNEQFF
TGTGCCAGTAGGCTAGCGGGGGGGACCTACAATGAGCAGTTCTTC
>few|NA|TRBV7-9|TRBJ2-2
CASSPRNTGELFF
TGTGCCAGCAGCCCTAGGAACACCGGGGAGCTGTTTTTT
>NA|NA|TRBV9|TRBJ1-1
CASSGHTDTEAFF
TGTGCCAGCAGCGGTCACACCGACACTGAAGCTTTCTTT
>NA|NA|TRBV30|TRBJ1-5
CAWRGGSNQPQHF
TGTGCCTGGAGGGGAGGGAGCAATCAGCCCCAGCATTTT
>NA|NA|TRBV10-3|TRBJ2-7
CASNPEPGYEQYF
TGTGCCTCCAACCCCGAACCGGGCTACGAGCAGTACTTC
>NA|NA|TRBV5-8|TRBJ1-2
CASSSGIQGGYGYTF
TGTGCCAGCAGCTCCGGTATACAGGGCGGGTATGGCTACACCTTC
>few|TRBD1|TRBV5-1|TRBJ1-2
CASSPGDRENYGYTF
TGCGCCAGCAGCCCGGGGGACAGGGAAAACTATGGCTACACCTTC
>NA|NA|TRBV2|TRBJ1-1
CASSESGALNTEAFF
TGTGCCAGCAGTGAATCAGGGGCTTTAAACACTGAAGCTTTCTTT
>NA|TRBD1|TRBV7-3|TRBJ2-3
CASSSNRGSTDTQYF
TGTGCCAGCAGCTCAAACAGGGGTAGCACAGATACGCAGTATTTT
>NA|TRBD1|TRBV6-5|TRBJ2-3
CASSYRTGGPDTQYF
TGTGCCAGCAGTTACCGAACAGGGGGGCCTGATACGCAGTATTTT
>few|NA|TRBV11-2|TRBJ2-2
CASSFGELFF
TGTGCCAGCAGCTTCGGGGAGCTGTTTTTT
>few|NA|TRBV4-1|TRBJ2-1
CASSQDQGTPRNEQFF
TGCGCCAGCAGCCAAGATCAGGGCACACCAAGAAATGAGCAGTTCTTC
>few|TRBD1|TRBV11-1|TRBJ2-7
CASSPQPGQGWEQYF
TGTGCCAGCAGCCCACAACCGGGACAGGGCTGGGAGCAGTACTTC
>few|NA|TRBV7-3|TRBJ1-1
CASSLSRNTEAFF
TGTGCCAGCAGCTTATCGAGGAACACTGAAGCTTTCTTT
>NA|NA|TRBV6-2/TRBV6-3|TRBJ1-5
CASKKGINSNQPQHF
TGTGCCAGCAAGAAGGGTATCAATAGCAATCAGCCCCAGCATTTT
>NA|NA|TRBV30|TRBJ1-2
CAWSILAGYTF
TGTGCCTGGAGTATACTCGCGGGCTACACCTTC
>NA|NA|TRBV7-9|TRBJ1-5
CASSLTLGAGISNQPQHF
TGTGCCAGCAGCCTCACCCTGGGGGCAGGAATCAGCAATCAGCCCCAGCATTTT